A selection of T cell receptor beta chains follows, all from one sample in a study of T cell responses to AZD1222 COVID-19 vaccine. Method: immunoSEQ multiplex PCR; TCRdb's copy keeps in-frame clones and lacks some. The sample lists approximately 120,000 clones, over 75% occurring once. The sequencing here drew on peripheral blood, taken 28 days after the second AZD1222 dose. These receptors all stem from an adult who received the AZD1222 COVID-19 vaccine. Each CDR3 is given with its conserved first and last residue. Fields, in order: V gene, J gene, clone size, D gene, CDR3 DNA, CDR3 protein. D genes are given only for firm matches. Part of the rows lack a size; the others show once, few, many or a class for expanded clones.

V: TRBV7-2
J: TRBJ2-2
size: .
D: .
DNA: TGTGCCAGCAGCCTGACAGTGCAGAACACCGGGGAGCTGTTTTTT
CDR3: CASSLTVQNTGELFF

V: TRBV11-1
J: TRBJ2-1
size: once
D: .
DNA: TGTGCCAGCAGCTCCAGGGTCTCCACCCTCTACAATGAGCAGTTCTTC
CDR3: CASSSRVSTLYNEQFF

V: TRBV19
J: TRBJ1-4
size: .
D: .
DNA: TGTGCCAGTAGTATATCGTCAACTAATGAAAAACTGTTTTTT
CDR3: CASSISSTNEKLFF

V: TRBV19
J: TRBJ2-2
size: .
D: TRBD2
DNA: TGTGCCAGTAGACTTAGCGGGAGATTAAACACCGGGGAGCTGTTTTTT
CDR3: CASRLSGRLNTGELFF

V: TRBV7-3
J: TRBJ2-7
size: .
D: .
DNA: TGTGCCAGCAGCTTACAGGTTTCCTACGAGCAGTACTTC
CDR3: CASSLQVSYEQYF

V: TRBV6-5
J: TRBJ1-2
size: many
D: .
DNA: TGTGCCAGCGCCGACGCAGGACCCGGCTACACCTTC
CDR3: CASADAGPGYTF

V: TRBV6-2/TRBV6-3
J: TRBJ1-1
size: .
D: .
DNA: TGTGCCAGCAGCCCCACCGAGAACACTGAAGCTTTCTTT
CDR3: CASSPTENTEAFF

V: TRBV5-1
J: TRBJ1-2
size: .
D: .
DNA: TGCGCCAGCAGTTTCATCCCCGTGGGCCCTCTAGACTATGGCTACACCTTC
CDR3: CASSFIPVGPLDYGYTF

V: TRBV5-6
J: TRBJ2-7
size: .
D: .
DNA: TGTGCCAGCAGCGTTTGGGGGACATACTCCTACGAGCAGTACTTC
CDR3: CASSVWGTYSYEQYF

V: TRBV7-9
J: TRBJ2-1
size: .
D: .
DNA: TGTGCCAGCAGCTTTATTAGGGTTCGGGATGAGCAGTTCTTC
CDR3: CASSFIRVRDEQFF

V: TRBV24-1
J: TRBJ1-6
size: .
D: .
DNA: TGTGCCACCAGTGACACATACCGGGATTCACCCCTCCACTTT
CDR3: CATSDTYRDSPLHF

V: TRBV2
J: TRBJ1-5
size: few
D: TRBD1
DNA: TGTGCCAGCAGCGCAGGGGGCGCGGGTAATCAGCCCCAGCATTTT
CDR3: CASSAGGAGNQPQHF

V: TRBV5-8
J: TRBJ1-5
size: .
D: TRBD1
DNA: TGTGCCAGCAGTTCCTTGGACAGGGGCGATAGCAATCAGCCCCAGCATTTT
CDR3: CASSSLDRGDSNQPQHF

V: TRBV10-3
J: TRBJ2-1
size: .
D: .
DNA: TGTGCCATCAGGGAGAATTATGAGCAGTTCTTC
CDR3: CAIRENYEQFF

V: TRBV2
J: TRBJ1-2
size: few
D: TRBD1
DNA: TGTGCCAGCATGGACAGGGCCTTTCCCGGTGCGACGGGAGGTGGCTACACCTTC
CDR3: CASMDRAFPGATGGGYTF

V: TRBV6-2/TRBV6-3
J: TRBJ2-2
size: .
D: .
DNA: TGTGCCAGCAGTTACAGTCTAGCCACCGGGGAGCTGTTTTTT
CDR3: CASSYSLATGELFF

V: TRBV19
J: TRBJ1-5
size: .
D: TRBD1
DNA: TGTGCCAGTAGCCGGGGACAGCTCAATCAGCCCCAGCATTTT
CDR3: CASSRGQLNQPQHF

V: TRBV7-2
J: TRBJ2-5
size: .
D: TRBD2
DNA: TGTGCCAGCAGCTTCCAGGGAGGGGTAGAAGAGACCCAGTACTTC
CDR3: CASSFQGGVEETQYF

V: TRBV6-2/TRBV6-3
J: TRBJ2-1
size: .
D: .
DNA: TGTGCCAGCAGTGACAGGCCGCACACCCACTACAATGAGCAGTTCTTC
CDR3: CASSDRPHTHYNEQFF

V: TRBV3-1/TRBV3-2
J: TRBJ1-1
size: .
D: .
DNA: TGTGCCAGCAGCCAAGCTCAGGGTCGCACTGAAGCTTTCTTT
CDR3: CASSQAQGRTEAFF

V: TRBV4-3
J: TRBJ1-1
size: .
D: .
DNA: TGCGCCAGCAGCCAAACGAGAAACACTGAAGCTTTCTTT
CDR3: CASSQTRNTEAFF

V: TRBV19
J: TRBJ1-2
size: .
D: .
DNA: TGTGCCAGTAGTATAACGCAGGTCTATGGCTACACCTTC
CDR3: CASSITQVYGYTF

V: TRBV24-1
J: TRBJ1-2
size: .
D: .
DNA: TGTGCCACCACGCAGGGGCCGCGATATGGCTACACCTTC
CDR3: CATTQGPRYGYTF

V: TRBV6-1
J: TRBJ1-1
size: .
D: .
DNA: TGTGCCAGCAGTGAAGCCGCGGGGCAGCCGAACACTGAAGCTTTCTTT
CDR3: CASSEAAGQPNTEAFF

V: TRBV5-1
J: TRBJ2-3
size: .
D: TRBD2
DNA: TGCGCCAGCAGCTTGCGGGGACTAGCGGCTCAATTCACAGATACGCAGTATTTT
CDR3: CASSLRGLAAQFTDTQYF

V: TRBV5-4
J: TRBJ2-1
size: .
D: .
DNA: TGTGCCAGCAGCTTGCCCACCCATGAGCAGTTCTTC
CDR3: CASSLPTHEQFF

V: TRBV7-6
J: TRBJ1-1
size: .
D: .
DNA: TGTGCCAGCAGCGAAAACCCAGGGGAAGAGTCTGAAGCTTTCTTT
CDR3: CASSENPGEESEAFF

V: TRBV6-6
J: TRBJ2-5
size: .
D: .
DNA: TGTGCCAGCAGTAGGGAGACCCAGTACTTC
CDR3: CASSRETQYF

V: TRBV28
J: TRBJ1-3
size: .
D: TRBD1
DNA: TGTGCCAGCTCCAAACAGGGGGCGACTGGAAACACCATATATTTT
CDR3: CASSKQGATGNTIYF

V: TRBV6-6
J: TRBJ2-5
size: .
D: .
DNA: TGTGCCAGCACTCAGACCCAAGTGATGGAAGAGACCCAGTACTTC
CDR3: CASTQTQVMEETQYF